Listed here are 19 T cell receptor beta chains from one sample, sequenced in a study of a mutant IDH1 vaccine in newly diagnosed glioma. Noted time point: week 11, during vaccination. Mutant IDH1 20-mer peptide, at 300 ug, made up each vaccine dose, with topical imiquimod. Their specific antigens are unknown. This table comes from immunoSEQ multiplex PCR, and its TCRdb copy is limited to in-frame clones, with some not included. The data show about 24,000 clones, 70% to 80% seen once. Sequences were derived from PBMCs, sampled from a glioma patient whose treatment included an IDH1 peptide vaccine. These receptors all come from a man in his forties with glioma.

The chain employs TRBV7-9 and TRBJ2-2; D is uncertain. The germline gives CDR1 SEHNR, CDR2 FQNEAQ (reference sequence). The CDR3 has 14 residues. V gave up 3 bases and J gave up 4 bases, with 9 bases separating them. CDR3 DNA sequence: TGTGCCAGCAGCTTGGCGGTGGTCACCGGGGAGCTGTTTTTT. Encoded protein: CASSLAVVTGELFF.

The V gene is TRBV6-1, the J gene TRBJ2-3, with 8 bases identical to TRBD2. The J segment lost 4 bases and the V segment lost 0 bases, leaving 9 bases of the junction unmatched. CDR1 MNHNS and CDR2 SASEGT come from the germline V gene. The CDR3 covers 17 residues. The chain's CDR3 is CASSEAASGSSPDTQYF. CDR3 nucleotides: TGTGCCAGCAGTGAAGCGGCGAGCGGGAGTAGCCCAGATACGCAGTATTTT.

On this clone itself: The same CDR3 can be traced to other DNA sequences in this sample. This sequence joins TRBV19 and TRBJ1-2; TRBD1 might be the D (5 bases). CDR3 length: 13 residues. V lost 2 bases to trimming and J lost 8 bases, with 12 bases between them. Per germline, CDR1 LNHDA and CDR2 SQIVND (reference sequence). The CDR3 loop reads CASSIQGGGGYTF. The CDR3 DNA is TGTGCCAGTAGTATACAGGGTGGGGGGGGCTACACCTTC.

The chain combines TRBV11-2 with TRBJ2-1, with D possibly being TRBD2 (5 bases). This CDR3 contains 15 residues. Germline V gene sequence: CDR1 SGHAT, CDR2 FQNNGV. V was trimmed by 6 bases and J by 4 bases, leaving 16 bases between them. This CDR3 reads CASSRREWMYNEQFF. CDR3 bases: TGTGCCAGCAGTCGCCGGGAATGGATGTACAATGAGCAGTTCTTC.

This clone is classed as medium-sized. The chain carries TRBV7-2 and TRBJ1-1, with D uncertain. There are 11 residues in the CDR3. The V end was cut by 2 bases, the J end by 2 bases, with 0 bases between. Germline V CDR1 and CDR2: SGHTA, FQGNSA. The CDR3 sequence: CASSLNTEAFF. For the CDR3, the DNA is TGTGCCAGCAGCTTAAACACTGAAGCTTTCTTT.

The rearrangement links TRBV11-2 to TRBJ2-2; 8 nucleotides align to TRBD2. The V segment lost 0 bases and the J segment 7 bases; nucleotides outside the gene matches: 7. There are 16 residues in the CDR3. Looked up from germline, CDR1 is SGHAT and CDR2 is FQNNGV. Written as DNA, the CDR3 is TGTGCCAGCAGCTTAGATCCGGGGGGGCCGGACGGGGAGCTGTTTTTT. Amino acids: CASSLDPGGPDGELFF.

The CDR3 nucleotides are TGTGCCAGCAGTATGGACTCCCTGGGGACCGGGGAGCTGTTTTTT. Amino acid sequence: CASSMDSLGTGELFF. The chain uses TRBV28 and TRBJ2-2; D possibly corresponds to TRBD2 (5 bases). The CDR3 runs to 15 residues. CDR1 is MDHEN and CDR2 is SYDVKM in the germline V gene. The V and J ends lost 5 bases and 5 bases respectively, with 15 bases between them.

This chain links TRBV11-2 with TRBJ2-5; 7 bases agree with TRBD1. The CDR3 has 15 residues. The germline gives CDR1 SGHAT, CDR2 FQNNGV. V shed 3 bases, J shed 7 bases, and the junction held 11 bases outside the gene matches. The DNA of the CDR3 is TGTGCCAGCAGCTTGTACACAGGGGTGGAAACGACCCAGTACTTC. Translation gives CASSLYTGVETTQYF.

This clone came up a few times. This chain connects TRBV6-1 to TRBJ2-1; 8 bases match TRBD2. The trim removed 2 bases at V and 0 bases at J, leaving 15 bases unmatched. The germline gives CDR1 MNHNS, CDR2 SASEGT. The CDR3 has 20 amino acids. DNA of the CDR3: TGTGCCAGCAGTGAACGGACTCATGGCGGGAGGATCGGCTCCTACAATGAGCAGTTCTTC. Translation gives CASSERTHGGRIGSYNEQFF.

The V gene is TRBV6-1, the J gene TRBJ1-2; a possible D gene is TRBD1 (6 bases). CDR1 is MNHNS and CDR2 is SASEGT in the germline V gene. Trimming shortened V by 7 bases and J by 5 bases, and 11 bases separated the two germline ends. This CDR3 is 12 amino acids long. The CDR3 loop is CASKETGYGYTF. CDR3 DNA sequence: TGTGCCAGCAAGGAGACAGGTTATGGCTACACCTTC.

J is TRBJ2-1 and V is TRBV18, with D perhaps matching TRBD2 (6 bases). V lost 1 base and J lost 3, with 10 bases in between. The germline V gene encodes CDR1 KGHSH and CDR2 LQKENI. This CDR3 contains 15 residues. CDR3 region: CASSPREDIYNEQFF. The CDR3 DNA reads TGTGCCAGCTCACCACGGGAGGACATCTACAATGAGCAGTTCTTC.

J is TRBJ1-2 and V is TRBV19; no definite D call. Trimming stripped 2 bases from V and 2 bases from J, with 6 bases between. The CDR3 is 13 residues long. The V gene's germline CDR1 is LNHDA and CDR2 SQIVND (reference sequence). CDR3 bases: TGTGCCAGTAGTATACACCAGAACTATGGCTACACCTTC. This gives the protein CASSIHQNYGYTF. Using reference TRBV19 and TRBJ1-2 for the parts outside the CDR3, the full variable domain is DGGITQSPKYLFRKEGQNVTLSCEQNLNHDAMYWYRQDPGQGLRLIYYSQIVNDFQKGDIAEGYSVSREKKESFPLTVTSAQKNPTAFYLCASSIHQNYGYTFGSGTRLTVV.

The V gene is TRBV11-3, the J gene TRBJ2-5; TRBD1 aligns across 9 bases. This CDR3 contains 19 residues. Germline V gene lookup returns CDR1 SGHNT and CDR2 YENEEA. Trimming cost V 5 bases and J 2 bases; bases outside gene matches: 18. CDR3 protein: CASSAAGFGRDRAQETQYF. CDR3 nucleotide sequence: TGTGCCAGCAGCGCGGCAGGATTCGGTCGGGACAGGGCTCAAGAGACCCAGTACTTC. Supplemented by reference TRBV11-3 and TRBJ2-5, the full variable domain reads EAGVVQSPRYKIIEKKQPVAFWCNPISGHNTLYWYLQNLGQGPELLIRYENEEAVDDSQLPKDRFSAERLKGVDSTLKIQPAELGDSAVYLCASSAAGFGRDRAQETQYFGPGTRLLVL.

The table lists this clone with a count of one. V gene TRBV27 combines with J gene TRBJ2-3; D not certain. Germline lookup yields CDR1 MNHEY and CDR2 SMNVEV (reference sequence). The CDR3 contains 15 residues. V was pared by 5 bases and J by 5 bases, with 17 bases between. The CDR3 DNA follows: TGTGCCAGCAGTCCTCGGCGGAGTTTGATAGATACGCAGTATTTT. Its protein is CASSPRRSLIDTQYF.

The chain has TRBV27 and TRBJ2-7; TRBD1 matches at 7 bases. Germline assignment: CDR1 MNHEY and CDR2 SMNVEV (reference sequence). The CDR3 is made up of 16 amino acids. V lost 5 bases, J lost 0 bases, and 10 bases stayed unmatched. CDR3 coding DNA: TGTGCCAGCAGTCGCTACGGACAGGCGACCTCCTACGAGCAGTACTTC. This translates into CASSRYGQATSYEQYF.

This chain joins TRBV19 and TRBJ2-3; 8 nucleotides match TRBD2. The CDR3 is 16 amino acids. V shed 1 base and J 2 bases; nucleotides not matched to a gene: 5. Germline V gives CDR1 LNHDA, CDR2 SQIVND (reference sequence). CDR3 coding DNA: TGTGCCAGTAGTATAGGTACTAGCGGATTCACAGATACGCAGTATTTT. This gives the protein CASSIGTSGFTDTQYF.

A few counts support this clone. In nucleotides, the CDR3 is TGTGCCAGCAGCGTAGACAGGGGATTCACTGAAGCTTTCTTT. This sequence encodes CASSVDRGFTEAFF. The genes are TRBV9 and TRBJ1-1; 7 nucleotides align to TRBD1. Germline V CDR1 and CDR2: SGDLS, YYNGEE. V shed 0 bases and J 4 bases; nucleotides not matched to a gene: 3. This CDR3 region has 14 residues.

V is TRBV30 and J is TRBJ2-7, with D hard to call. Trimming pared 2 bases from V and 3 bases from J, leaving 11 bases between. Germline CDR1 GTSNPN, CDR2 SVGIG (reference sequence). The CDR3 has 13 amino acids. In DNA form, the CDR3 reads TGTGCCTGGAGTAACGGGCACGACTACGAGCAGTACGTC. This sequence encodes CAWSNGHDYEQYV.

The rearrangement joins TRBV2 to TRBJ2-4; D remains ambiguous. The CDR3 has 15 amino acids. In germline, CDR1 is SNHLY, CDR2 FYNNEI. The V end lost 1 base, the J end lost 6 bases, and 13 bases lay between the germline ends. The CDR3 reads CASSEEWGSGNIQYF. The CDR3 region has the DNA TGTGCCAGCAGTGAAGAGTGGGGATCCGGAAACATTCAGTACTTC. Full variable domain (missing parts from reference TRBV2 and TRBJ2-4): EPEVTQTPSHQVTQMGQEVILRCVPISNHLYFYWYRQILGQKVEFLVSFYNNEISEKSEIFDDQFSVERPDGSNFTLKIRSTKLEDSAMYFCASSEEWGSGNIQYFGAGTRLSVL.